The 15 T cell receptor beta chains below all came from one sample that was sequenced in a study of control samples from healthy donors and cancer patients. Assay: immunoSEQ multiplex PCR; the TCRdb copy retains only in-frame clones and omits some. This repertoire shows 100,000 to 150,000 clones, more than 90% found once; its top ten account for 4.5% to 7%. What was sequenced was blood. All receptors come from a man between 18 and 35 years old in good health.

This clone was recorded once. This chain joins TRBV7-6 and TRBJ1-1; D gene ambiguous. The CDR3 is 13 amino acids. Germline lookup yields CDR1 SGHVS and CDR2 FNYEAQ. V was trimmed by 5 bases and J by 5 bases, leaving 12 bases between them. The CDR3 nucleotides are TGTGCCAGCAGCCTCGCTCCGACAACTGAAGCTTTCTTT. Translated: CASSLAPTTEAFF.

J is TRBJ2-1 and V is TRBV19, with D tentatively TRBD1 (6 bases). CDR1 and CDR2 from the germline V gene are LNHDA and SQIVND (reference sequence). This CDR3 spans 16 amino acids. The ends were cut back, 3 bases at V and 7 bases at J, with 19 bases in the middle. CDR3 DNA sequence: TGTGCCAGTAGTATCCCCCCCCTACAGGGTTGGAATGAGCAGTTCTTC. Amino acid sequence: CASSIPPLQGWNEQFF.

The rearrangement uses TRBV15 and TRBJ2-7, with a weak D call TRBD1 (5 bases). The CDR3 consists of 12 residues. Trimming stripped 5 bases from V and 5 bases from J, with 10 bases between. Germline V gene data show CDR1 as LNHNV and CDR2 as YYDKDF (reference sequence). For the CDR3, the DNA is TGTGCCACCAGCGCCCAAGGGGACGAGCAGTACTTC. Translating gives CATSAQGDEQYF.

This clone appeared a single time. This chain joins TRBV12-3 or TRBV12-4 and TRBJ1-2; tentative D call: TRBD1 (5 bases). V lost 3 bases and J lost 6, with 11 bases in between. The CDR3 is 13 residues long. Here the CDR3 reads CASSLGGVNGYTF. The DNA for the CDR3 is TGTGCCAGCAGTTTGGGGGGGGTTAATGGCTACACCTTC.

This sequence joins TRBV14 and TRBJ2-7; 9 bases match TRBD1. Germline V gene lookup returns CDR1 SGHDN and CDR2 FVKESK. The CDR3 is 15 amino acids. J was trimmed by 3 bases and V by 0 bases; bases with no gene match: 3. The DNA for the CDR3 is TGTGCCAGCAGCCAAGAAGGGACAGGGAGCTACGAGCAGTACTTC. It encodes CASSQEGTGSYEQYF.

This clone has only one observation. V usage is TRBV10-3 and J usage is TRBJ1-6; D is undetermined. Germline values: CDR1 ENHRY, CDR2 SYGVKD. Trimming pared 6 bases from V and 9 bases from J, leaving 9 bases between. The CDR3 sequence is 12 residues long. The CDR3 sequence: CAIRERRSPLHF. CDR3 in DNA: TGTGCCATCAGGGAACGACGTTCACCCCTCCACTTT.

The chain combines TRBV5-4 with TRBJ1-6, with TRBD1 matching over 7 bases. The CDR3 sequence is 14 residues long. The V gene's germline CDR1 is SGHNT and CDR2 YYREEE (reference sequence). V shed 4 bases, J shed 7 bases, and the junction held 5 bases outside the gene matches. CDR3 loop: CASSATGANSPLHF. The DNA for the CDR3 is TGTGCCAGCAGCGCAACAGGGGCGAATTCACCCCTCCACTTT.

V and J are TRBV5-1 and TRBJ2-7; 11 bases line up with TRBD2. The V gene's germline CDR1 is SGHRS and CDR2 YFSETQ. V was clipped by 1 base and J by 4 bases; unmatched bases: 13. CDR3 length: 18 residues. This CDR3 reads CASSLRGRASGGSYEQYF. CDR3 nucleotide sequence: TGCGCCAGCAGCTTGAGAGGGCGGGCTAGCGGGGGGAGTTACGAGCAGTACTTC.

This clone was recorded at least ten times. V usage is TRBV6-2 or TRBV6-3 and J usage is TRBJ1-5; TRBD1 might be the D (6 bases). The V end lost 6 bases, the J end lost 0 bases, and 15 bases lay between the germline ends. CDR1 is MNHEY and CDR2 is SVGEGT in the germline V gene. This CDR3 comprises 16 residues. The CDR3 nucleotides read TGTGCCAGCAGCCGGGACATCCTATTTAGCAATCAGCCCCAGCATTTT. Its translation: CASSRDILFSNQPQHF.

The V and J genes are TRBV6-5 and TRBJ1-1; possible D gene TRBD1, 6 bases. The V gene's germline CDR1 is MNHEY and CDR2 SVGAGI. V gave up 6 bases and J gave up 10 bases, with 18 bases separating them. This CDR3 comprises 13 residues. CDR3 region: CASRVSYRESAFF. In DNA form, the CDR3 reads TGTGCCAGCAGGGTAAGCTACAGGGAGTCAGCTTTCTTT.

This clone was recorded a few times. The rearrangement links TRBV6-1 to TRBJ1-2; the D gene is possibly TRBD1 (5 bases). V was pared by 0 bases and J by 5 bases, with 16 bases between. Germline V lookup: CDR1 MNHNS, CDR2 SASEGT. There are 16 residues in the CDR3. CDR3 in DNA: TGTGCCAGCAGTGAAGCGCGGGGGATCGGTCCATATGGCTACACCTTC. Amino acid sequence: CASSEARGIGPYGYTF.

CDR3 nucleotide sequence: TGTGCCAGCAGCTCGTTGACAGGGGACTATGGCTACACCTTC. Residues: CASSSLTGDYGYTF. The chain combines TRBV11-2 with TRBJ1-2; TRBD1 matches at 8 bases. The CDR3 has 14 residues. In germline, CDR1 is SGHAT, CDR2 FQNNGV. After removal of 4 bases from V and 3 bases from J, the junction contained 4 bases not matched to a gene.

The table lists this clone with a few counts. CDR3 amino acids: CASSTLQGVTDTQYF. The CDR3 DNA follows: TGTGCCAGCAGTACGTTGCAGGGGGTAACAGATACGCAGTATTTT. This rearrangement joins TRBV6-5 to TRBJ2-3; 7 bases agree with TRBD1. Trimming removed 5 bases from V and 3 bases from J; junction bases left unmatched: 8. The CDR3 has 15 residues. Germline CDR1 reads MNHEY; CDR2 reads SVGAGI.

The table lists this clone with a count of one. The chain couples TRBV9 to TRBJ2-1, with D possibly matching TRBD1 (7 bases). The V gene lost 4 bases and the J gene lost 9 bases, with 23 bases spanning the gap. This CDR3 comprises 16 residues. Germline CDR1 reads SGDLS; CDR2 reads YYNGEE. CDR3 in DNA: TGTGCCAGCAGCCCAGGGGGTAGGGGACTTAAGGGTGAGCAGTTCTTC. Amino acid sequence: CASSPGGRGLKGEQFF.

The V and J genes are TRBV19 and TRBJ2-7; 8 bases align to TRBD1. This CDR3 contains 14 residues. Looked up from germline, CDR1 is LNHDA and CDR2 is SQIVND (reference sequence). The V gene end was trimmed by 6 bases and the J gene end by 3 bases; junction bases not matched to a gene: 7. The CDR3 protein is CASRQQGGHYEQYF. The CDR3 nucleotides are TGTGCCAGTAGACAACAGGGGGGCCACTACGAGCAGTACTTC.